This passage covers 24 T cell receptor beta chains from one sample sequenced in a study of tissue T cells after allogeneic stem cell transplantation. This research-autopsy study prospectively enrolled adult allogeneic hematopoietic cell transplant recipients with steroid-refractory graft-versus-host disease. Libraries were prepared by immunoSEQ multiplex PCR; TCRdb keeps only in-frame clonotypes and omits some of them. The repertoire holds approximately 4,500 clones, with approximately 78% as singletons. The source was esophageal tissue, collected at autopsy. These receptors originate from a male patient of 60 years or more with steroid-refractory graft-versus-host disease after an allogeneic stem cell transplant. The graft donor may account for some of the T cells.

V usage is TRBV2 and J usage is TRBJ1-2; maybe TRBD1 (5 bases). The CDR3 length is 15 residues. The germline V gene has CDR1 SNHLY and CDR2 FYNNEI. DNA for the CDR3: TGTGCGGGCACAGGTGGTCCCCGGGGGAACTATGGCTACACCTTC. Protein: CAGTGGPRGNYGYTF.

The chain joins TRBV7-9 to TRBJ2-5; a possible D gene is TRBD2 (5 bases). Germline V gives CDR1 SEHNR, CDR2 FQNEAQ (reference sequence). CDR3 length equals 15 residues. V gave up 5 bases and J gave up 1 base, with 14 bases separating them. The CDR3 protein is CASSPPLAIQETQYF. In nucleotides, the CDR3 is TGTGCCAGCAGCCCTCCTTTAGCGATCCAAGAGACCCAGTACTTC.

The chain carries TRBV5-1 and TRBJ2-7; D might be TRBD1 or TRBD2, each matching 5 bases. CDR3 length equals 14 residues. Germline CDR1 SGHRS, CDR2 YFSETQ. Deletions cut 4 bases from V and 2 bases from J, with 13 bases between. CDR3 loop: CASSSRDGAYEQYF. CDR3 coding DNA: TGCGCCAGCAGCAGCCGGGACGGCGCCTACGAGCAGTACTTC. The full variable domain, with the rest looked up from reference TRBV5-1 and TRBJ2-7, is KAGVTQTPRYLIKTRGQQVTLSCSPISGHRSVSWYQQTPGQGLQFLFEYFSETQRNKGNFPGRFSGRQFSNSRSEMNVSTLELGDSALYLCASSSRDGAYEQYFGPGTRLTVT.

The chain couples TRBV6-1 to TRBJ1-5, with D uncertain. V shed 2 bases and J shed 3 bases, with 11 bases lying between them. The CDR3 spans 15 residues. Germline CDR1 reads MNHNS; CDR2 reads SASEGT. The CDR3 protein is CASSEFGLVNQPQHF. Here the CDR3 DNA reads TGTGCCAGCAGTGAATTTGGGTTAGTCAATCAGCCCCAGCATTTT.

The V and J genes are TRBV5-4 and TRBJ2-1; the match to TRBD2 covers 10 bases. With 3 bases clipped from V and 6 bases from J, the junction kept 6 bases outside the gene matches. Germline V lookup: CDR1 SGHNT, CDR2 YYREEE (reference sequence). The CDR3 covers 15 residues. The DNA for the CDR3 is TGTGCCAGCAGCTCAGGGACTAGCGCGTCCAATGAGCAGTTCTTC. Translated, it gives CASSSGTSASNEQFF.

The V and J genes are TRBV27 and TRBJ2-7; no reliable D call. The CDR3 is 14 residues long. Germline V gene lookup returns CDR1 MNHEY and CDR2 SMNVEV (reference sequence). The germline V and J ends were trimmed by 2 bases and 3 bases, with 11 bases remaining between them. CDR3 protein: CASSLVTPGYEQYF. In DNA, the CDR3 is TGTGCCAGCAGTTTAGTGACCCCAGGCTACGAGCAGTACTTC.

The rearrangement joins TRBV4-2 to TRBJ1-3; no clear D gene. The CDR3 extends over 19 amino acids. Per the germline V gene, CDR1 is LGHNA and CDR2 is YNFKEQ. Trimming shortened V by 0 bases and J by 0 bases, and 18 bases separated the two germline ends. In DNA, the CDR3 is TGTGCCAGCAGCCAAGATAACGCACCGGGCACGGGCTCTGGAAACACCATATATTTT. This encodes CASSQDNAPGTGSGNTIYF.

This chain uses TRBV9 with TRBJ1-6; unclear D gene. V dropped 0 bases and J dropped 7 bases, with 14 bases sitting between them. CDR3 length: 16 amino acids. Looked up from germline, CDR1 is SGDLS and CDR2 is YYNGEE. CDR3 residues: CASSVVRARRNSPLHF. CDR3 in DNA: TGTGCCAGCAGCGTAGTAAGGGCTCGGAGGAATTCACCCCTCCACTTT.

The gene calls are TRBV7-2 and TRBJ2-7, with D hard to call. Trimming left V 5 bases short and J 2 bases short, with 13 bases between. CDR3 length: 14 residues. Germline V gene sequence: CDR1 SGHTA, CDR2 FQGNSA. CDR3 nucleotides: TGTGCCAGCAGCCCGGATTCCCGGGCCTACGAGCAGTACTTC. It yields the protein CASSPDSRAYEQYF.

V usage is TRBV6-4 and J usage is TRBJ1-1; no definite D call. The length of the CDR3 is 13 residues. Germline CDR1 MRHNA, CDR2 SNTAGT. The V gene lost 3 bases and the J gene lost 3 bases, with 8 bases spanning the gap. CDR3 DNA: TGTGCCAGCAGTGAACGGGCTTACACTGAAGCTTTCTTT. Encoded protein: CASSERAYTEAFF.

The chain employs TRBV6-2 or TRBV6-3 and TRBJ1-2; D gene ambiguous. V dropped 2 bases and J dropped 2 bases, with 9 bases sitting between them. The CDR3 has 14 residues. CDR1 MNHEY and CDR2 SVGEGT come from the germline V gene. DNA for the CDR3: TGTGCCAGCAGTTACGAGGGCACGAACTATGGCTACACCTTC. Encoded protein: CASSYEGTNYGYTF.

This clone was recorded a few times. This chain connects TRBV19 to TRBJ2-3; the D gene is possibly TRBD1 (5 bases). The V gene lost 4 bases and the J gene lost 2 bases, with 10 bases spanning the gap. The CDR3 has 14 residues. CDR1 is LNHDA and CDR2 is SQIVND in the germline V gene (reference sequence). This CDR3 is CASSTMTATDTQYF. The CDR3 DNA follows: TGTGCCAGTAGTACAATGACAGCCACAGATACGCAGTATTTT.

This chain uses TRBV29-1 with TRBJ1-5; D not resolved. Germline V lookup: CDR1 SQVTM, CDR2 ANQGSEA. With 4 bases removed from V and 7 bases from J, the gap between germline ends came to 11 bases. The CDR3 has 12 residues. Here the CDR3 DNA reads TGCAGCGTTGTGGCGGAAGGGCAGCCCCAGCATTTT. It specifies CSVVAEGQPQHF.

This clone was observed a handful of times. The chain links TRBV5-8 to TRBJ1-2; D gene ambiguous. The CDR3 is made up of 13 amino acids. V lost 4 bases, J lost 3 bases, and 10 bases lay in between. Germline V gene lookup returns CDR1 SGHTS and CDR2 YDEGEE. In DNA form, the CDR3 reads TGTGCCAGCAGCCCGGCAGGCCACTATGGCTACACCTTC. Residues: CASSPAGHYGYTF. The variable domain in full, with the rest retrieved from reference TRBV5-8 and TRBJ1-2, is EAGVTQSPTHLIKTRGQQATLRCSPISGHTSVYWYQQALGLGLQFLLWYDEGEERNRGNFPPRFSGRQFPNYSSELNVNALELEDSALYLCASSPAGHYGYTFGSGTRLTVV.

V usage is TRBV24-1 and J usage is TRBJ2-3, with D perhaps TRBD1 (5 bases). Germline V gives CDR1 KGHDR, CDR2 SFDVKD. The CDR3 covers 14 residues. V was trimmed by 5 bases and J by 1 base, leaving 9 bases between them. DNA of the CDR3: TGTGCCACCAGTGCCCAGACAGGCACAGATACGCAGTATTTT. It yields the protein CATSAQTGTDTQYF.

V usage is TRBV15 and J usage is TRBJ2-2; D gene ambiguous. Trimming pared 0 bases from V and 5 bases from J, leaving 7 bases between. The CDR3 is made up of 14 amino acids. Germline V gene lookup returns CDR1 LNHNV and CDR2 YYDKDF (reference sequence). The CDR3 loop is CATSRDLETGELFF. CDR3 DNA sequence: TGTGCCACCAGCAGAGATCTTGAAACCGGGGAGCTGTTTTTT.

The chain combines TRBV5-5 with TRBJ2-7; 7 bases fit TRBD1. CDR1 is SGHKS, CDR2 YYEKEE, per germline (reference sequence). The length of the CDR3 is 14 residues. Trimming cost V 0 bases and J 1 base; bases outside gene matches: 1. This CDR3 reads CASSLDRGSYEQYF. The CDR3 nucleotides read TGTGCCAGCAGCTTGGACAGGGGTTCCTACGAGCAGTACTTC.

The rearrangement joins TRBV11-3 to TRBJ1-1; D call uncertain. This CDR3 region has 15 residues. The ends were cut back, 0 bases at V and 4 bases at J, with 12 bases in the middle. The germline CDR1 and CDR2 sequences are SGHNT and YENEEA. The CDR3 DNA reads TGTGCCAGCAGCTTAGATCCCGGGAGGGCCACTGAAGCTTTCTTT. Its protein is CASSLDPGRATEAFF. Looking up the rest from reference TRBV11-3 and TRBJ1-1 gives the full variable domain: EAGVVQSPRYKIIEKKQPVAFWCNPISGHNTLYWYLQNLGQGPELLIRYENEEAVDDSQLPKDRFSAERLKGVDSTLKIQPAELGDSAVYLCASSLDPGRATEAFFGQGTRLTVV.

The rearrangement uses TRBV9 and TRBJ1-6, with a possible D match to TRBD1 (6 bases). V was cut by 4 bases and J by 13 bases, with 18 bases left in between. This CDR3 region has 14 residues. Germline V CDR1 and CDR2: SGDLS, YYNGEE. In DNA form, the CDR3 reads TGTGCCAGCAGCCCCCGGGACACCCATGGCCCCCTCCACTTT. It yields the protein CASSPRDTHGPLHF.

This rearrangement joins TRBV28 to TRBJ1-2; 7 bases agree with TRBD1. J lost 4 bases, V lost 7 bases, and 15 bases had no gene match. The germline gives CDR1 MDHEN, CDR2 SYDVKM. The CDR3 has 16 residues. CDR3 region: CASKTDRITQGYGYTF. The CDR3 coding sequence is TGTGCCAGCAAAACGGACAGGATAACCCAGGGCTATGGCTACACCTTC.

The chain is built from TRBV2 and TRBJ2-6, with D possibly being TRBD1 (6 bases). Germline CDR1 is SNHLY and CDR2 is FYNNEI. This CDR3 comprises 16 residues. V lost 7 bases and J lost 2, with 15 bases in between. The CDR3 region is CASIRWGRAGANVLTF. The CDR3 bases are TGTGCCAGCATCAGATGGGGGCGGGCTGGGGCCAACGTCCTGACTTTC.

The V gene is TRBV5-1, the J gene TRBJ1-4, with D perhaps TRBD1 (6 bases). The V gene lost 0 bases and the J gene lost 8 bases, with 14 bases spanning the gap. The CDR3 extends over 15 amino acids. Germline V gene sequence: CDR1 SGHRS, CDR2 YFSETQ. Here the CDR3 reads CASSLEGGGEEKLFF. CDR3 bases: TGCGCCAGCAGCTTGGAAGGGGGAGGAGAAGAAAAACTGTTTTTT.

This clone turned up a few times. The chain combines TRBV2 with TRBJ2-2, with 9 positions matching TRBD1. Germline V CDR1 and CDR2: SNHLY, FYNNEI. Losses at the gene ends were 6 bases for V and 7 bases for J; bases not matched to a gene: 18. CDR3 size: 18 residues. CDR3 in DNA: TGTGCCAGCAGCCCACCCATGGCACAGGGGGCGCGTGGCGGGGAGCTGTTTTTT. As protein: CASSPPMAQGARGGELFF.

This sequence joins TRBV2 and TRBJ1-2, with D unclear. Between the trimmed V and J ends, which lost 2 bases and 4 bases, there was a span of 17 bases. The CDR3 consists of 16 residues. Germline V gene data show CDR1 as SNHLY and CDR2 as FYNNEI. The CDR3, as DNA: TGTGCCAGCAGTGAACAAGGTCAGCCGTTCCTCTATGGCTACACCTTC. Its protein product is CASSEQGQPFLYGYTF.